The text below deals with one T cell receptor (beta chain). Its specificity is not known. A second PCR of 7 to 11 cycles used a sample-barcoded 5' primer and a J-beta primer mix. In TCRdb, the 5' RACE reads were re-called with MiXCR into one record per CDR3 protein. This table has fewer than 1 million distinct CDR3 sequences, under 45% appearing once. The CDR3 is 16 amino acids. The germline gives CDR1 DFQATT, CDR2 SNEGSKA (reference sequence). This sample is drawn from a study of blood T cells in healthy people across ages. Whole-study results and caveats: Conclusively comparing naive with antigen-experienced cells was impossible with unsorted PBMCs. Higher diversity and more naive CD4+ cells were features of long-lived donors, compared to aged donors.

Each individual donor underwent a draw of about 11 milliliters of peripheral blood. Sequenced input: blood. The clonotype originates from a man aged 55-75 years in good health. This sequence joins TRBV20-1 and TRBJ2-1; 10 bases agree with TRBD2. The J call is doubtful: the DNA matches TRBJ2-7 better. The CDR3 coding sequence is TGCAGTGCTAGAGTCCAAGCGGGGGGGTCATACAATGAGCAGTACTTC. As protein: CSARVQAGGSYNEQYF.